The rows below give T cell receptor beta chains drawn from one sample of a study of T-cell reconstitution after alpha-beta-depleted transplantation in children. MiXCR, applied by TCRdb to the PCR reads, yields one record per CDR3 protein. The table lists 150,000 to 250,000 distinct CDR3 sequences, about 6% of them singletons. The material sequenced was PBMCs, taken before TCRalphabeta/CD19-depleted stem cell transplant. The receptors come from a girl under two years old with combined immunodeficiency, due to receive a stem cell transplant. Each CDR3 is given with its conserved first and last residue. A D gene is named only where the DNA matches it firmly. For some rows the clone size is stated as once, few or many, or as a class when expanded; others skip it.

D gene,V gene,clone size,J gene,CDR3 DNA,CDR3 protein
.,TRBV10-3,many,TRBJ2-7,TGTGCCATCAGGTCGGGACACACTCCCTCCTACGAGCAGTACTTC,CAIRSGHTPSYEQYF
TRBD2,TRBV7-8,few,TRBJ2-5,TGTGCCGGCCACGAGCGGGGGGTCCAAGAGACCCAGTACTTC,CAGHERGVQETQYF
.,TRBV12-3/TRBV12-4,.,TRBJ2-7,TGTGCCAGCAGTTTTGGAGGGTTCGAGCAGTACTTC,CASSFGGFEQYF
.,TRBV28,many,TRBJ2-1,TGTGCCAGCAGTTTAGGTTCCGGTTCTGAGCAGTTCTTC,CASSLGSGSEQFF
TRBD2,TRBV4-3,many,TRBJ2-2,TGCGCCAGCAGCCCGGGACTAGCGGGGCCAAACACCGGGGAGCTGTTTTTT,CASSPGLAGPNTGELFF
TRBD2,TRBV20-1,many,TRBJ2-7,TGCAGTGCTAGAGATGAGGCGGGGGGCGGGTCCTACGAGCAGTACTTC,CSARDEAGGGSYEQYF
TRBD1,TRBV29-1,many,TRBJ2-3,TGCAGCGTTCCCGCCGGACAGGGGATCGCAGATACGCAGTATTTT,CSVPAGQGIADTQYF
.,TRBV19,few,TRBJ1-5,TGTGCCAGTAACCCGTCGGACGGGTATAGCAATCAGCCCCAGCATTTT,CASNPSDGYSNQPQHF
TRBD1,TRBV6-1,.,TRBJ1-1,TGTGCCAGCAGTACAAGGACAGGGGTCAACACTGAAGCTTTCTTT,CASSTRTGVNTEAFF
.,TRBV28,many,TRBJ2-1,TGTGCCAGCAGTTTTATCACCTACAATGAGCAGTTCTTC,CASSFITYNEQFF
TRBD1,TRBV4-1,many,TRBJ1-2,TGCGCCAGCAGCCCAGGACAGGGTACGGGGTATGGCTACACCTTC,CASSPGQGTGYGYTF
TRBD2,TRBV5-4,.,TRBJ2-5,TGTGCCAGCAGCTTGGCCCTAGCGGGAGTGGGAGAGACCCAGTACTTC,CASSLALAGVGETQYF
TRBD2,TRBV14,many,TRBJ2-1,TGTGCCAGCAGCCAAGGGTCGGGAGGACAGCAGTTCTTC,CASSQGSGGQQFF
TRBD2,TRBV6-2/TRBV6-3,many,TRBJ2-7,TGTGCCAGCAGTTCTAGCGGGGCGGGCTCCTACGAGCAGTACTTC,CASSSSGAGSYEQYF
.,TRBV7-2,many,TRBJ2-1,TGTGCCGTACGGAGGGGGGGGGCCTCCTACAATGAGCAGTTCTTC,CAVRRGGASYNEQFF
.,TRBV7-2,.,TRBJ2-2,TGTGCCAGCATCAGTACCGCCGGGGAGCTGTTTTTT,CASISTAGELFF
.,TRBV14,few,TRBJ2-2,TGTGCCAGCAGCCACGGCGAACCTTACACCGGGGAGCTGTTTTTT,CASSHGEPYTGELFF
TRBD2,TRBV4-3,many,TRBJ2-2,TGCGCCAGCAGCCAAGACCTAGCGGGGGGGCGGTCGAACACCGGGGAGCTGTTTTTT,CASSQDLAGGRSNTGELFF
.,TRBV7-2,many,TRBJ2-1,TGTGCCAGCAGCTCCGCTAGAGACAATGAGCAGTTCTTC,CASSSARDNEQFF
.,TRBV10-3,many,TRBJ2-1,TGTGCCATCAGTGAGACTAGCCGCTCCTACAATGAGCAGTTCTTC,CAISETSRSYNEQFF
.,TRBV3-1,many,TRBJ2-7,TGTGCCAGCAGCCCGAACGGACAGCTATACGAGCAGTACTTC,CASSPNGQLYEQYF
.,TRBV16,many,TRBJ2-7,TGTGCCAGCAGCCAAGTTCTTTCCAGCCGAAGCTCCTACGAGCAGTACTTC,CASSQVLSSRSSYEQYF
.,TRBV6-6,.,TRBJ2-3,TGTGCCAGCAGTTACGATCTTTATACGCAGTATTTT,CASSYDLYTQYF
.,TRBV20-1,many,TRBJ1-1,TGCAGTGCTAGAGGGGACGGGGGGAACACTGAAGCTTTCTTT,CSARGDGGNTEAFF
.,TRBV27,many,TRBJ2-7,TGTGCCAGCAGTTTCCAGCTTGGGAACGAGCAGTACTTC,CASSFQLGNEQYF
TRBD2,TRBV20-1,.,TRBJ2-3,TGCAGTGCTAGAGATTCGGGCAGCGGGGGTAGCACAGATACGCAGTATTTT,CSARDSGSGGSTDTQYF
TRBD1,TRBV29-1,many,TRBJ2-5,TGCAGCGTTGAACCGACAGGGGACCTTCGGGAGACCCAGTACTTC,CSVEPTGDLRETQYF
.,TRBV20-1,many,TRBJ2-7,TGCAGTGCTTCCGACTACGAGCAGTACTTC,CSASDYEQYF
TRBD1,TRBV6-2/TRBV6-3,many,TRBJ2-7,TGTGCCAGCAGTCGCGGACAGGGATTCGAGCAGTACTTC,CASSRGQGFEQYF
TRBD1,TRBV20-1,many,TRBJ1-1,TGCAGTGCTAGACCGACAGGGATGAACACTGAAGCTTTCTTT,CSARPTGMNTEAFF
.,TRBV5-4,many,TRBJ1-1,TGTGCCAGCTTGGGACGGCCGAACACTGAAGCTTTCTTT,CASLGRPNTEAFF
.,TRBV12-3/TRBV12-4,many,TRBJ1-4,TGTGCCAGCACCCTAACAGGGAGTGAGGAAAAACTGTTTTTT,CASTLTGSEEKLFF
TRBD2,TRBV27,many,TRBJ2-7,TGTGCCAGCAGTACCTTAGCGGGAGGGCCTTCACCGGTACGTGAGCAGTACTTC,CASSTLAGGPSPVREQYF
.,TRBV6-1,many,TRBJ2-7,TGTGCCAGCAGCCCAAGACTACGAGCCTACGAGCAGTACTTC,CASSPRLRAYEQYF
.,TRBV6-1,few,TRBJ1-2,TGTGCCAGCAGCGAACACGGCGAGGGGGATGGCTACACCTTC,CASSEHGEGDGYTF
.,TRBV27,many,TRBJ2-1,TGTGCCAGCAGTTTAAGCGTCAGTTACAATGAGCAGTTCTTC,CASSLSVSYNEQFF
TRBD2,TRBV28,many,TRBJ2-1,TGTGCCAGCAGTTCCCTACGGTCTGAAGCGGGATTTAGGTATGAGCAGTTCTTC,CASSSLRSEAGFRYEQFF
.,TRBV5-1,many,TRBJ2-3,TGCGCCAGCAGCCATTCGCAGGGTAGCGCGGCCACAGATACGCAGTATTTT,CASSHSQGSAATDTQYF
TRBD2,TRBV12-3/TRBV12-4,many,TRBJ2-1,TGTGCCAGCAGCTTCGGACTAGCGGGCTACAATGAGCAGTTCTTC,CASSFGLAGYNEQFF
.,TRBV20-1,many,TRBJ2-1,TGCAGTGCTAGGCCGACTACTACTTACAATGAGCAGTTCTTC,CSARPTTTYNEQFF
.,TRBV19,.,TRBJ2-7,TGTGCCAGTAGTATGAGTTACTCAGGGTCCTACGAGCAGTACTTC,CASSMSYSGSYEQYF
TRBD2,TRBV12-3/TRBV12-4,many,TRBJ2-5,TGTGCCAGCAGTTCTAGCGGGGGTATCCAAGAGACCCAGTACTTC,CASSSSGGIQETQYF
.,TRBV12-3/TRBV12-4,many,TRBJ2-7,TGTGCCAGCAGCCGGCCGGGGAGATACGAGCAGTACTTC,CASSRPGRYEQYF
TRBD1,TRBV7-9,few,TRBJ2-7,TGTGCCAGCAGCTTAGGAGGGACAGGGGGTACCTACGAGCAGTACTTC,CASSLGGTGGTYEQYF
.,TRBV4-1,.,TRBJ1-5,TGCGCCAGCAGCCTTCACCCCGGGGTTAATAGCAATCAGCCCCAGCATTTT,CASSLHPGVNSNQPQHF
.,TRBV29-1,few,TRBJ2-7,TGCAGCGTTGAAGTAGGCAGCGTGTCGTACGAGCAGTACTTC,CSVEVGSVSYEQYF